This T cell receptor (beta chain) derives from a study of identical twins. V was pared by 6 bases and J by 2 bases, with 9 bases of the junction left unmatched. CDR1 and CDR2 (germline): MNHNY, SVGAGI (reference sequence). The CDR3 totals 16 residues. On this clonotype itself: Its antigen is unknown.

Overall study findings and caveats: With monozygotic twins, out-of-frame TCR alpha sharing exceeded what models estimated.

MiXCR, run by TCRdb on the 5' RACE reads, gives a single entry per CDR3 protein. The table lists about 1.7 million distinct CDR3 sequences, around 29% of them singletons, with over 0.25% in the top ten. This TCR was recovered from a newborn girl in good health. The chain carries TRBV6-6 and TRBJ1-5, with 8 positions matching TRBD1. Sequenced material: cord blood. This CDR3 is CASSVQGVRRNQPQHF. CDR3 DNA: TGTGCCAGCAGCGTACAGGGGGTCAGGCGCAATCAGCCCCAGCATTTT.